This TCR beta chain was found in a study of blood T cells in healthy people across ages. This CDR3 contains 12 residues. Trimming took 2 bases from V and 2 from J, leaving 3 bases between them. Germline V gene lookup returns CDR1 SGDLS and CDR2 YYNGEE. Study-level results: A strong correlation was found between TCR beta diversity and the percentage of naive T cells.

This clonotype appeared a few times. Its antigen is not known. A J-beta primer mix and a sample-barcoded 5' primer were used in a second PCR of roughly 6 to 12 cycles. Each of the cDNA molecules was tagged by a template-switch adaptor with 12 random nucleotides. In TCRdb, the 5' RACE reads were re-called with MiXCR into one record per CDR3 protein. The table includes around 700,000 distinct CDR3 sequences, around 25% detected once. These records were also assigned to another study, of T cells of mothers and their children.

The sample comprised blood. The sequence was collected from a boy aged 10-17 years in good health. The V call is TRBV9, the J call TRBJ2-3; D ambiguous. The CDR3 spells CASSVNTDTQYF. The CDR3 nucleotides are TGTGCCAGCAGCGTTAACACAGATACGCAGTATTTT.